The rows below give T cell receptor beta chains drawn from one sample of a study of blood T cell repertoires in COVID-19. Sequencing was performed with immunoSEQ multiplex PCR; in TCRdb, only in-frame clones are kept and a portion is missing. The sample comprises 150,000 to 200,000 clones, 88% of which are singletons, and roughly 26% rests with the top ten. Input material: peripheral blood. The receptors come from a man in his 60s with acute or convalescent COVID-19. Each CDR3 is given with its conserved first and last residue. The order of the fields is CDR3 DNA, CDR3 protein, J gene, clone size, V gene, D gene. D genes are given only for firm matches. Size tells how often a clone was seen (once, few, many) or the class of an expanded clone, and some rows leave it out.

TGTGCCAGCAGCTCCAGGACAGGGGAAGATACGCAGTATTTT CASSSRTGEDTQYF TRBJ2-3 once TRBV9 TRBD1
TGTGCCAGCAGTCCCCGTCCGCCGGGGACAGATGGTGGGGCCAACGTCCTGACTTTC CASSPRPPGTDGGANVLTF TRBJ2-6 . TRBV6-2/TRBV6-3 TRBD1
TGTGCCAGCAGCCAGGTAGCGGGAGCCCGCACAGATACGCAGTATTTT CASSQVAGARTDTQYF TRBJ2-3 few TRBV14 TRBD2
TGTGCCATCAAGGGGACAGGGGGATATAATTCACCCCTCCACTTT CAIKGTGGYNSPLHF TRBJ1-6 . TRBV10-3 TRBD1
TGTGCCAGCAGCTTAGTCAGGGAAGGTTCACCCCTCCACTTT CASSLVREGSPLHF TRBJ1-6 . TRBV11-2 .
TGTGCCACCAGGGGGGCAACGGAATATGGCTACACCTTC CATRGATEYGYTF TRBJ1-2 . TRBV24-1 .
TGTGCCACCCTTACAGGGTCCGGCGGAAACACCATATATTTT CATLTGSGGNTIYF TRBJ1-3 . TRBV6-5 .
TGTGCCAGCAGTTTTACCTTTGTGGGACAGGAGGACGACGAGCAGTACTTC CASSFTFVGQEDDEQYF TRBJ2-7 few TRBV6-2/TRBV6-3 TRBD1
TGTGCCAGCAGCAAGGACAGACTCGGCTACAATGAGCAGTTCTTC CASSKDRLGYNEQFF TRBJ2-1 . TRBV21-1 .
TGCGCCAGCAGCGCGAACAGGGGGCCTAATGAAAAACTGTTTTTT CASSANRGPNEKLFF TRBJ1-4 . TRBV5-1 TRBD1
TGTGCCAGCAGCTCCGGACAGACAGATACGCAGTATTTT CASSSGQTDTQYF TRBJ2-3 . TRBV5-8 .
TGTGCCAGTAGTATGGGCAGCTCCTATGGCTACACCTTC CASSMGSSYGYTF TRBJ1-2 . TRBV19 .
TGTGCCACCGGCACAGATACGCAGTATTTT CATGTDTQYF TRBJ2-3 . TRBV6-5 .
TGTGCCTGGAGTCCCAATTCGGGGAACACCGGGGAGCTGTTTTTT CAWSPNSGNTGELFF TRBJ2-2 . TRBV30 .
TGTGCCAGCAGCCGTGACACGAACACCGGGGAGCTGTTTTTT CASSRDTNTGELFF TRBJ2-2 . TRBV3-1/TRBV3-2 .
TGTGCCTGGACGATTCACCCGAGTACTGAAGCTTTCTTT CAWTIHPSTEAFF TRBJ1-1 once TRBV30 .
TGTGCCAGCAGCGACTCGAATCGGGGGGGCGATGAGCAGTTCTTC CASSDSNRGGDEQFF TRBJ2-1 . TRBV9 TRBD2
TGTGCCAGCAGCCAGGACAGTTTCGGCTACGAGCAGTACTTC CASSQDSFGYEQYF TRBJ2-7 . TRBV6-6 .
TGTGCCAGCAGCCAAGGGAGCGGAGCTCAGTACTTC CASSQGSGAQYF TRBJ2-4 . TRBV14 .
TGTGCCAGCAGCCACCCCGGGAGCAACACTGAAGCTTTCTTT CASSHPGSNTEAFF TRBJ1-1 . TRBV11-3 .
TGCAGCGTTGAAGTTGGGGAGGGCTACACCTTC CSVEVGEGYTF TRBJ1-2 . TRBV29-1 .
TGTGCCAGCAGCCAGGGGACTAGCGGGAGCTTTTACGAGCAGTACTTC CASSQGTSGSFYEQYF TRBJ2-7 . TRBV14 TRBD2
TGTGCCAGCAGCCCTCGGGACGCCGCGGGAGGCTACACCTTC CASSPRDAAGGYTF TRBJ1-2 . TRBV7-2 .
TGTGCCAGCAGCTTGGGGGGGTCGGCAGATACGCAGTATTTT CASSLGGSADTQYF TRBJ2-3 . TRBV7-3 TRBD2
TGTGCCAGCAGCTTAGCCCGGGGGGCAAGCTATGGCTACACCTTC CASSLARGASYGYTF TRBJ1-2 . TRBV7-9 .